This is a list of T cell receptor beta chains from one sample in a study of cytomegalovirus exposure and HLA in healthy donors. Sequenced by immunoSEQ multiplex PCR; TCRdb stores in-frame clones only, minus some. This table has 250,000 or so clones, over 70% appearing once. Sequenced material: PBMCs. The receptors originated from a woman in her fifties or sixties in good health and CMV-seropositive. Each CDR3 is given with its conserved first and last residue. A D gene is named only where the DNA matches it firmly. Some rows have no size entry. The others give once, few or many, or a class for an expanded clone.

clone_size: .
v_call: TRBV2
d_call: .
j_call: TRBJ1-1
cdr3_nt: TGTGCCAGCAGCGTGGGCCCAAAGGGGGCTTTCTTT
cdr3_aa: CASSVGPKGAFF

clone_size: .
v_call: TRBV5-6
d_call: TRBD1
j_call: TRBJ2-7
cdr3_nt: TGTGCCAGCAGCTTTTCCCCGGGACAGGGTTCCTACGAGCAGTACTTC
cdr3_aa: CASSFSPGQGSYEQYF

clone_size: .
v_call: TRBV4-2
d_call: TRBD1
j_call: TRBJ1-2
cdr3_nt: TGTGCCAGCAGCCAAGCCGGGACAGACTATGGCTACACCTTC
cdr3_aa: CASSQAGTDYGYTF

clone_size: .
v_call: TRBV29-1
d_call: TRBD2
j_call: TRBJ2-2
cdr3_nt: TGCAGCGCCACTCTAGCGGGAGGGCCCCCCGGGGAGCTGTTTTTT
cdr3_aa: CSATLAGGPPGELFF

clone_size: .
v_call: TRBV5-1
d_call: TRBD1
j_call: TRBJ1-1
cdr3_nt: TGCGCCAGCAGAGCGACAGGGTCCAGGGACACTGAAGCTTTCTTT
cdr3_aa: CASRATGSRDTEAFF

clone_size: .
v_call: TRBV19
d_call: TRBD2
j_call: TRBJ2-2
cdr3_nt: TGTGCCAGTAAGTTCGGCGGGAGCATTTTGGCCGGGGAGCTGTTTTTT
cdr3_aa: CASKFGGSILAGELFF

clone_size: .
v_call: TRBV4-1
d_call: .
j_call: TRBJ2-1
cdr3_nt: TGCGCCAGCAGCCAAGATTTGACACCTTACCCGTACAATGAGCAGTTCTTC
cdr3_aa: CASSQDLTPYPYNEQFF

clone_size: .
v_call: TRBV4-1
d_call: .
j_call: TRBJ2-2
cdr3_nt: TGCGCCAGCAGCCTAGACAAACAGAACACCGGGGAGCTGCTTTTT
cdr3_aa: CASSLDKQNTGELLF

clone_size: few
v_call: TRBV11-2
d_call: .
j_call: TRBJ1-1
cdr3_nt: TGTGCCAGCAGCTTATCAGGGACATCGAACACTGAAGCTTTCTTT
cdr3_aa: CASSLSGTSNTEAFF

clone_size: few
v_call: TRBV9
d_call: TRBD2
j_call: TRBJ2-1
cdr3_nt: TGTGCCAGCAGTCCCGGGACTAGCGGCTACAATGAGCAGTTCTTC
cdr3_aa: CASSPGTSGYNEQFF

clone_size: .
v_call: TRBV10-3
d_call: TRBD2
j_call: TRBJ2-1
cdr3_nt: TGTGCCATCAGGGGCGGGGGGCGGGACTCCTACAATGAGCAGTTCTTC
cdr3_aa: CAIRGGGRDSYNEQFF

clone_size: few
v_call: TRBV2
d_call: .
j_call: TRBJ2-4
cdr3_nt: TGTGCCTCCCTTCCAACCCAGTTAGCCAAAAACATTCAGTACTTC
cdr3_aa: CASLPTQLAKNIQYF

clone_size: .
v_call: TRBV10-3
d_call: TRBD2
j_call: TRBJ2-7
cdr3_nt: TGTGCCATCAGTGAACGTGCCGGCGGGAGAGGCTCCTACGAGCAGTACTTC
cdr3_aa: CAISERAGGRGSYEQYF

clone_size: .
v_call: TRBV6-6
d_call: TRBD1
j_call: TRBJ2-4
cdr3_nt: TGTGCCAGCAGTTTGAGGGACAGGGAAAACATTCAGTACTTC
cdr3_aa: CASSLRDRENIQYF

clone_size: .
v_call: TRBV11-2
d_call: .
j_call: TRBJ2-1
cdr3_nt: TGTGCCAGCAGCTTAGGGCTAGCGCGGAGATACAATGAGCAGTTCTTC
cdr3_aa: CASSLGLARRYNEQFF

clone_size: once
v_call: TRBV13
d_call: TRBD1
j_call: TRBJ1-2
cdr3_nt: TGTGCCAGCAGCTTCCCCCGTGGGACAGGGTCGGTCTATGGCTACACCTTC
cdr3_aa: CASSFPRGTGSVYGYTF

clone_size: .
v_call: TRBV19
d_call: TRBD1
j_call: TRBJ1-2
cdr3_nt: TGTGCCAGTAGTACAGGGGACAGTGTTTATGGCTACACCTTC
cdr3_aa: CASSTGDSVYGYTF

clone_size: .
v_call: TRBV28
d_call: .
j_call: TRBJ2-2
cdr3_nt: TGTGCCAGCAGTTTAGGGCCAGCCACCGGGGAGCTGTTTTTT
cdr3_aa: CASSLGPATGELFF

clone_size: .
v_call: TRBV7-9
d_call: .
j_call: TRBJ2-3
cdr3_nt: TGTGCCAGCAGCTTTCAGGGATACACAGATACGCAGTATTTT
cdr3_aa: CASSFQGYTDTQYF

clone_size: .
v_call: TRBV4-1
d_call: TRBD1
j_call: TRBJ2-7
cdr3_nt: TGCGCCAGCAGCCAAGAAGGGGGACAGGTATTCTACGAGCAGTACTTC
cdr3_aa: CASSQEGGQVFYEQYF

clone_size: .
v_call: TRBV7-9
d_call: .
j_call: TRBJ1-1
cdr3_nt: TGTGCCAGCAGCCGAGGTACCGCCACCCCGTACACTGAAGCTTTCTTT
cdr3_aa: CASSRGTATPYTEAFF

clone_size: .
v_call: TRBV13
d_call: TRBD1
j_call: TRBJ1-1
cdr3_nt: TGTGCCAGCAGCTCCTGGACAGGGAAATGGACTGAAGCTTTCTTT
cdr3_aa: CASSSWTGKWTEAFF

clone_size: .
v_call: TRBV19
d_call: .
j_call: TRBJ2-3
cdr3_nt: TGTGCCAGTAGTACTTCCTACCCAACAGATACGCAGTATTTT
cdr3_aa: CASSTSYPTDTQYF

clone_size: .
v_call: TRBV11-2
d_call: .
j_call: TRBJ2-1
cdr3_nt: TGTGCCAGCAGCCCACAGAGGGAATCCTACAATGAGCAGTTCTTC
cdr3_aa: CASSPQRESYNEQFF

clone_size: .
v_call: TRBV19
d_call: .
j_call: TRBJ2-7
cdr3_nt: TGTGCCAGTAGTACAGCGTACGAGCAGTACTTC
cdr3_aa: CASSTAYEQYF

clone_size: .
v_call: TRBV2
d_call: TRBD2
j_call: TRBJ2-3
cdr3_nt: TGTGCCAGCAGCGTTAGCGGGAGTAAGGATACGCAGTATTTT
cdr3_aa: CASSVSGSKDTQYF

clone_size: .
v_call: TRBV5-1
d_call: TRBD2
j_call: TRBJ2-1
cdr3_nt: TGCGCCAGCTCCCTCCGGGCAGCGGGAATGTACAATGAGCAGTTCTTC
cdr3_aa: CASSLRAAGMYNEQFF

clone_size: .
v_call: TRBV19
d_call: TRBD1
j_call: TRBJ1-4
cdr3_nt: TGTGCCAGTAGCGGACCGGGACAGGGCGGAAAACTGTTTTTT
cdr3_aa: CASSGPGQGGKLFF

clone_size: .
v_call: TRBV5-4
d_call: TRBD1
j_call: TRBJ1-2
cdr3_nt: TGTGCCAGCAACCTCATTGGACAGGCGAACTATGGCTACACCTTC
cdr3_aa: CASNLIGQANYGYTF

clone_size: .
v_call: TRBV7-9
d_call: .
j_call: TRBJ2-1
cdr3_nt: TGTGCCAGCAGCTACACTTCTAGTTATGAGCAGTTCTTC
cdr3_aa: CASSYTSSYEQFF

clone_size: .
v_call: TRBV29-1
d_call: TRBD1
j_call: TRBJ2-5
cdr3_nt: TGCAGCGCTAAGGGGACAGAGCTTCAAGAGACCCAGTACTTC
cdr3_aa: CSAKGTELQETQYF

clone_size: .
v_call: TRBV4-2
d_call: .
j_call: TRBJ1-2
cdr3_nt: TGTGCCAGCAGCCAAGAGCCAGAAAACTATGGCTACACCTTC
cdr3_aa: CASSQEPENYGYTF

clone_size: .
v_call: TRBV4-2
d_call: .
j_call: TRBJ1-2
cdr3_nt: TGTGCCAGCAGCCAAGATAGATCCTATGGCTACACCTTC
cdr3_aa: CASSQDRSYGYTF

clone_size: .
v_call: TRBV15
d_call: .
j_call: TRBJ1-5
cdr3_nt: TGTGCCACCAGCAGAGATGAGCGATCAGTACAGGGAAGGGAGCCCCAGCATTTT
cdr3_aa: CATSRDERSVQGREPQHF

clone_size: few
v_call: TRBV5-4
d_call: .
j_call: TRBJ1-3
cdr3_nt: TGTGCCAGCAGCTTACTAGGAGGCTCTGGAAACACCATATATTTT
cdr3_aa: CASSLLGGSGNTIYF

clone_size: .
v_call: TRBV6-5
d_call: TRBD2
j_call: TRBJ2-3
cdr3_nt: TGTGCCAGCAGTTACTCGGGCGGGAGAGCAGATACGCAGTATTTT
cdr3_aa: CASSYSGGRADTQYF

clone_size: .
v_call: TRBV15
d_call: .
j_call: TRBJ2-7
cdr3_nt: TGTGCCACCAGCGCGGGGACTGAACGGGCCTACGAGCAGTACTTC
cdr3_aa: CATSAGTERAYEQYF

clone_size: .
v_call: TRBV14
d_call: TRBD2
j_call: TRBJ2-7
cdr3_nt: TGTGCCAGCGCCCTCGGCTGGGGGGGCTCCTACGAGCAGTACTTC
cdr3_aa: CASALGWGGSYEQYF

clone_size: .
v_call: TRBV19
d_call: TRBD2
j_call: TRBJ2-1
cdr3_nt: TGTGCCAGTAGTATAGGGCTAGCGGGAGGAAGCGAGCAGTTCTTC
cdr3_aa: CASSIGLAGGSEQFF

clone_size: .
v_call: TRBV9
d_call: TRBD1
j_call: TRBJ2-7
cdr3_nt: TGTGCCAGCAGCGCCGGGACAGGGGTTCACGAGCAGTACTTC
cdr3_aa: CASSAGTGVHEQYF

clone_size: .
v_call: TRBV27
d_call: TRBD1
j_call: TRBJ2-7
cdr3_nt: TGTGCCAGCGGTGGAGCCGAGACAGGGTCCTACGAGCAGTACTTC
cdr3_aa: CASGGAETGSYEQYF

clone_size: few
v_call: TRBV4-1
d_call: .
j_call: TRBJ2-7
cdr3_nt: TGCGCCAGCAGCCAAGACCCCACCTACGAGCAGTACTTC
cdr3_aa: CASSQDPTYEQYF

clone_size: once
v_call: TRBV4-1
d_call: .
j_call: TRBJ2-3
cdr3_nt: TGCGCCAGCAGCCGGGCACCCTCGGGAGAAACTAGCCGCACAGATACGCAGTATTTT
cdr3_aa: CASSRAPSGETSRTDTQYF

clone_size: .
v_call: TRBV6-5
d_call: .
j_call: TRBJ1-2
cdr3_nt: TGTGCCAGCAGTACCCCCAGGGAGGTTGACTATGGCTACACCTTC
cdr3_aa: CASSTPREVDYGYTF

clone_size: .
v_call: TRBV6-5
d_call: TRBD1
j_call: TRBJ2-3
cdr3_nt: TGTGCCAGCAGTTCCCTCCCGGGACAGGGGCCAGATACGCAGTATTTT
cdr3_aa: CASSSLPGQGPDTQYF

clone_size: .
v_call: TRBV28
d_call: TRBD1
j_call: TRBJ2-1
cdr3_nt: TGTGCCAGCAGGCCTCCGGGACAGGGGGGGCATGAGCAGTTCTTC
cdr3_aa: CASRPPGQGGHEQFF